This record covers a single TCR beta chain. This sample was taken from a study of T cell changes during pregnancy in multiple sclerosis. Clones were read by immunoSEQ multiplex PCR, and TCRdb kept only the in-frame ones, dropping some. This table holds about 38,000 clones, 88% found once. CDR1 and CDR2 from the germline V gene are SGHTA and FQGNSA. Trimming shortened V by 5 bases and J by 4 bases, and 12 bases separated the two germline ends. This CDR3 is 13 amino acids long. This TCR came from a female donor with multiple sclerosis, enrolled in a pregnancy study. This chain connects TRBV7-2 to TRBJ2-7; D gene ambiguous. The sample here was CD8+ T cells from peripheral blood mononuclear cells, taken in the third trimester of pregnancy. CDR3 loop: CASSATLWYEQYF. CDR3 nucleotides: TGTGCCAGCAGCGCTACTCTTTGGTACGAGCAGTACTTC. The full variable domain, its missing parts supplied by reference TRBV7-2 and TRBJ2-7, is GAGVSQSPSNKVTEKGKDVELRCDPISGHTALYWYRQSLGQGLEFLIYFQGNSAPDKSGLPSDRFSAERTGGSVSTLTIQRTQQEDSAVYLCASSATLWYEQYFGPGTRLTVT.